The 30 T cell receptor beta chains in this list originate from one sample, sequenced in a study of cytomegalovirus exposure and HLA in healthy donors. The PCR made use of 60 Vbeta and 13 Jbeta primers. Measured with immunoSEQ multiplex PCR; TCRdb has only the in-frame clones, and not every one. The top ten hold roughly 3.2% of the sample, which has some 150,000 clones, roughly 82% seen once. Sequencing was done on a sample of PBMCs. The receptors were sampled from a man between 18 and 35 years old in good health and CMV-seropositive.

The chain links TRBV6-1 to TRBJ2-5, with 12 positions matching TRBD2. Germline V gene lookup returns CDR1 MNHNS and CDR2 SASEGT. After removal of 2 bases from V and 9 bases from J, the junction contained 7 bases not matched to a gene. The CDR3 loop spans 15 amino acids. The CDR3 DNA follows: TGTGCCAGCAGTGAATGGGCTAGCGGGAGGGATGCCCAGTACTTC. Protein product: CASSEWASGRDAQYF.

The chain recombines TRBV27 with TRBJ2-6, with 11 bases lining up with TRBD1. V lost 6 bases, J lost 4 bases, and 11 bases stayed unmatched. The germline V gene has CDR1 MNHEY and CDR2 SMNVEV (reference sequence). The CDR3 extends over 18 amino acids. CDR3 sequence (DNA): TGTGCCAGCAGGATGACCGGACAGGGGGCATTAGGGGCCAACGTCCTGACTTTC. This encodes CASRMTGQGALGANVLTF.

This clone appeared a single time. The chain combines TRBV19 with TRBJ1-2; D is undetermined. This CDR3 is 13 amino acids long. V was shortened by 4 bases and J by 7 bases, with 13 bases between the two germline ends. Germline V gene sequence: CDR1 LNHDA, CDR2 SQIVND (reference sequence). The CDR3 loop is CASSKIAGSGYTF. CDR3 DNA sequence: TGTGCCAGTAGTAAAATAGCGGGGAGTGGCTACACCTTC.

This clone has just a few counts. The CDR3, as DNA: TGTGCCAGCAGTTACGGGACAGGTAACTACGAGCAGTACTTC. Its protein is CASSYGTGNYEQYF. V and J are TRBV6-6 and TRBJ2-7; TRBD1 aligns across 8 bases. There are 14 residues in the CDR3. V was pared by 2 bases and J by 3 bases, with 3 bases of the junction left unmatched. The V gene's germline CDR1 is MNHNY and CDR2 SVGAGI (reference sequence).

CDR3 bases: TGCGCCAGCAGCTTAATTACAGGGAGGGCTGAAGCTTTCTTT. Protein sequence: CASSLITGRAEAFF. The V and J genes are TRBV5-1 and TRBJ1-1; perhaps TRBD1 as D (6 bases). Germline-derived CDR1 and CDR2 are SGHRS and YFSETQ. The V gene lost 2 bases and the J gene lost 6 bases, with 14 bases spanning the gap. This CDR3 has 14 amino acids.

The chain has TRBV10-3 and TRBJ2-7; 7 bases line up with TRBD2. Trimming at V came to 2 bases and at J to 6 bases, leaving 7 bases not matched to a gene. Germline values: CDR1 ENHRY, CDR2 SYGVKD. The CDR3 extends over 14 amino acids. CDR3 protein: CAISEASGPLEQYF. The CDR3 nucleotides read TGTGCCATCAGTGAGGCTAGCGGACCCCTCGAGCAGTACTTC.

This clone was detected a few times. The chain carries TRBV5-1 and TRBJ2-1; weak D call: TRBD1 (6 bases). Germline loops: CDR1 SGHRS, CDR2 YFSETQ. This CDR3 region has 13 residues. V was cut by 1 base and J by 5 bases, with 7 bases left in between. CDR3 sequence (DNA): TGCGCCAGCAGCTTGAACAGGGACAATGAGCAGTTCTTC. Protein product: CASSLNRDNEQFF. The full variable domain, completed using reference TRBV5-1 and TRBJ2-1, is KAGVTQTPRYLIKTRGQQVTLSCSPISGHRSVSWYQQTPGQGLQFLFEYFSETQRNKGNFPGRFSGRQFSNSRSEMNVSTLELGDSALYLCASSLNRDNEQFFGPGTRLTVL.

This rearrangement joins TRBV28 to TRBJ1-2; the D is unclear. V gave up 3 bases and J gave up 4 bases, with 9 bases separating them. Germline V gene data show CDR1 as MDHEN and CDR2 as SYDVKM. The CDR3 runs to 13 residues. This CDR3 is CASSFEGSYGYTF. CDR3 bases: TGTGCCAGCAGTTTTGAGGGTTCCTATGGCTACACCTTC.

The chain couples TRBV27 to TRBJ2-2; 10 bases fit TRBD1. Germline V CDR1 and CDR2: MNHEY, SMNVEV (reference sequence). The length of the CDR3 is 14 residues. With 6 bases clipped from V and 6 bases from J, the junction kept 4 bases outside the gene matches. The CDR3 nucleotides are TGTGCCAGCAGACGTGACAGGGGGCCCGGGGAGCTGTTTTTT. This sequence encodes CASRRDRGPGELFF.

The chain is built from TRBV7-9 and TRBJ2-5, with TRBD2 as a possible D gene (6 bases). Near its end, the DNA agrees better with TRBJ2-7, so the J call may be wrong. The CDR3 spans 12 residues. The germline V gene encodes CDR1 SEHNR and CDR2 FQNEAQ (reference sequence). The chain's CDR3 is CASSSGLYEQYF. In DNA form, the CDR3 reads TGTGCCAGCAGCTCGGGACTCTACGAGCAGTACTTC.

This chain connects TRBV4-1 to TRBJ2-5, with a weak D call TRBD2 (5 bases). The CDR3 runs 15 residues. Germline assignment: CDR1 MGHRA and CDR2 YSYEKL. V was pared by 0 bases and J by 2 bases, with 10 bases between. CDR3 nucleotides: TGCGCCAGCAGCCAAGATGTGGGGAGACAAGAGACCCAGTACTTC. Its protein product is CASSQDVGRQETQYF.

This chain joins TRBV2 and TRBJ1-2; D might be TRBD1 (5 bases). Trimming pared 7 bases from V and 2 bases from J, leaving 14 bases between. This CDR3 has 14 residues. CDR1 SNHLY and CDR2 FYNNEI come from the germline V gene. CDR3 in amino acids: CASTERGSNYGYTF. CDR3 sequence (DNA): TGTGCCAGCACCGAAAGGGGCTCCAACTATGGCTACACCTTC.

This clone was recorded once. The V gene is TRBV28, the J gene TRBJ2-4; 8 nucleotides agree with TRBD2. Losses at the gene ends were 6 bases for V and 7 bases for J; bases not matched to a gene: 8. CDR1 and CDR2 (germline): MDHEN, SYDVKM. This CDR3 has 14 amino acids. This CDR3 is CASRPGLGWNIQYF. The CDR3 region has the DNA TGTGCCAGCAGGCCGGGACTAGGCTGGAACATTCAGTACTTC.

The chain joins TRBV4-1 to TRBJ1-1; the match to TRBD1 covers 7 bases. J gave up 6 bases and V 1 base, and 8 bases lay outside the gene matches. This CDR3 contains 15 residues. Germline CDR1 is MGHRA and CDR2 is YSYEKL. In DNA, the CDR3 is TGCGCCAGCAGCCAAGGGACAGGTGGGGTCCCTGAAGCTTTCTTT. This gives the protein CASSQGTGGVPEAFF.

The chain employs TRBV4-1 and TRBJ2-7; 8 nucleotides line up with TRBD2. This CDR3 comprises 16 residues. Unmatched junction bases numbered 9, after V lost 4 bases and J lost 1 base. Germline assignment: CDR1 MGHRA and CDR2 YSYEKL. Here the CDR3 reads CASSLWGLVVSYEQYF. CDR3 DNA: TGCGCCAGCAGCCTCTGGGGACTAGTGGTATCCTACGAGCAGTACTTC.

The chain recombines TRBV18 with TRBJ1-1; no clear D. The CDR3 length is 13 residues. V was shortened by 6 bases and J by 3 bases, with 11 bases between the two germline ends. Germline values: CDR1 KGHSH, CDR2 LQKENI. The CDR3 sequence is CASSRSRDTEAFF. CDR3 bases: TGTGCCAGCTCGAGGAGTCGGGACACTGAAGCTTTCTTT.

The J gene is TRBJ2-1, the V gene TRBV7-9, with TRBD2 identical over 10 bases. The CDR3 covers 16 residues. V was pared by 2 bases and J by 9 bases, with 10 bases of the junction left unmatched. The germline gives CDR1 SEHNR, CDR2 FQNEAQ (reference sequence). CDR3 sequence: CASSLYWLAGEAEQFF. CDR3 DNA: TGTGCCAGCAGCTTATATTGGCTAGCGGGAGAGGCTGAGCAGTTCTTC. The entire variable domain, with the rest obtained from reference TRBV7-9 and TRBJ2-1, is as follows: DTGVSQNPRHKITKRGQNVTFRCDPISEHNRLYWYRQTLGQGPEFLTYFQNEAQLEKSRLLSDRFSAERPKGSFSTLEIQRTEQGDSAMYLCASSLYWLAGEAEQFFGPGTRLTVL.

The rearrangement joins TRBV30 to TRBJ2-1; D remains unclear. V lost 2 bases to trimming and J lost 3 bases, with 11 bases between them. This CDR3 is built from 14 residues. Germline V gives CDR1 GTSNPN, CDR2 SVGIG (reference sequence). CDR3 sequence: CAWSQGVVYNEQFF. The CDR3 DNA reads TGTGCCTGGAGTCAAGGAGTGGTCTACAATGAGCAGTTCTTC.

This chain connects TRBV6-4 to TRBJ2-2, with 9 bases that match TRBD2. Germline CDR1 is MRHNA and CDR2 is SNTAGT. The CDR3 consists of 18 residues. Trimming took 2 bases from V and 0 from J; bases not matched to a gene: 7. CDR3 sequence: CASSDNARLAANTGELFF. The CDR3 DNA is TGTGCCAGCAGTGACAACGCTAGACTAGCGGCGAACACCGGGGAGCTGTTTTTT.

The chain has TRBV28 and TRBJ2-1, with 8 bases matching TRBD2. CDR1 is MDHEN, CDR2 SYDVKM, per germline. The CDR3 is 14 residues long. V lost 3 bases, J lost 6 bases, and 4 bases stayed unmatched. In DNA form, the CDR3 reads TGTGCCAGCAGTTTCACTAGCGGCTCCAATGAGCAGTTCTTC. This translates into CASSFTSGSNEQFF.

This chain joins TRBV5-1 and TRBJ2-2, with D maybe TRBD1 (5 bases). From germline, CDR1 is SGHRS and CDR2 YFSETQ. The CDR3 contains 17 residues. Deletions cut 5 bases from V and 2 bases from J, with 19 bases between. This CDR3 is CASSFSWGVLNTGELFF. CDR3 bases: TGCGCCAGCAGTTTTTCCTGGGGCGTTCTTAACACCGGGGAGCTGTTTTTT.

The chain has TRBV28 and TRBJ1-2, with TRBD1 matching over 10 bases. J lost 5 bases, V lost 5 bases, and 11 bases had no gene match. Germline CDR1 is MDHEN and CDR2 is SYDVKM. This CDR3 region has 16 residues. The CDR3 DNA reads as TGTGCCAGCAGTCCCCGGGACAGGGGAGGGGCATATGGCTACACCTTC. Protein sequence: CASSPRDRGGAYGYTF.

This clone was seen only a few times. V gene TRBV25-1 combines with J gene TRBJ2-7, with D tentatively TRBD1 (6 bases). CDR1 is MGHDK, CDR2 SYGVNS, per germline. The CDR3 loop spans 14 amino acids. The V end was cut by 2 bases, the J end by 4 bases, with 12 bases between. The CDR3 here is CASSENRDGYEQYF. The CDR3 nucleotides are TGTGCCAGCAGTGAAAACAGGGATGGTTACGAGCAGTACTTC.

The J gene is TRBJ1-2, the V gene TRBV28; 8 positions agree with TRBD1. V dropped 3 bases and J dropped 4; count of bases not matched to a gene: 7. This CDR3 region has 15 residues. Per germline, CDR1 MDHEN and CDR2 SYDVKM. CDR3 in DNA: TGTGCCAGCAGTTTCCGGACAGGGCTCGGCTATGGCTACACCTTC. Its translation is CASSFRTGLGYGYTF.

V is TRBV10-3 and J is TRBJ1-1; 7 bases align to TRBD1. This CDR3 is built from 13 residues. Germline V gives CDR1 ENHRY, CDR2 SYGVKD. Trimming cost V 0 bases and J 11 bases; bases outside gene matches: 6. The CDR3 loop reads CAISESKDRNAFF. The CDR3 DNA reads TGTGCCATCAGTGAGTCGAAGGACAGGAATGCTTTCTTT.

J is TRBJ1-4 and V is TRBV28; 7 nucleotides line up with TRBD1. The CDR3 has 13 amino acids. The trim removed 10 bases at V and 7 bases at J, leaving 9 bases unmatched. Germline V gene sequence: CDR1 MDHEN, CDR2 SYDVKM. Written as DNA, the CDR3 is TGTGCCACCCTCAGGGGGGTTGGTGAAAAACTGTTTTTT. This gives the protein CATLRGVGEKLFF.

This chain links TRBV2 with TRBJ2-5; the match to TRBD2 covers 7 bases. The J call is doubtful: the DNA matches TRBJ2-7 better. Germline CDR1 SNHLY, CDR2 FYNNEI. CDR3 length: 15 amino acids. The CDR3, as DNA: TGTGCCCTTACTGAAGGGGCTAGCGGATTCTACGAGCAGTACTTC. Protein: CALTEGASGFYEQYF.

The chain recombines TRBV6-5 with TRBJ2-1; 9 bases match TRBD1. V trimming: 5 bases; J trimming: 7 bases; junction bases outside the gene matches: 6. The CDR3 contains 14 residues. The germline V gene encodes CDR1 MNHEY and CDR2 SVGAGI. CDR3 sequence: CASSDGTGLNEQFF. Here the CDR3 DNA reads TGTGCCAGCAGTGATGGGACAGGGTTGAATGAGCAGTTCTTC.

This chain uses TRBV19 with TRBJ1-2, with D tentatively TRBD1 (6 bases). The CDR3 runs 12 residues. Germline CDR1 reads LNHDA; CDR2 reads SQIVND (reference sequence). V was trimmed by 11 bases and J by 8 bases, leaving 18 bases between them. The CDR3 loop reads CASWGPGLGYTF. The CDR3 coding sequence is TGTGCCTCCTGGGGGCCGGGCCTAGGCTACACCTTC.

J is TRBJ2-3 and V is TRBV7-9, with 9 bases identical to TRBD2. The CDR3 runs to 14 residues. Germline loops: CDR1 SEHNR, CDR2 FQNEAQ (reference sequence). The junction had 1 base not matched to a gene; V was cut back by 5 bases and J by 1 base. This CDR3 is CASSASGGTDTQYF. CDR3 DNA sequence: TGTGCCAGCAGCGCTAGCGGGGGCACAGATACGCAGTATTTT.